This T cell receptor (beta chain) was sequenced in a study of T-cell memory formation after mild COVID-19. TCRdb called the 5' RACE reads again in MiXCR, with one record for every CDR3 protein. The table shows about 340,000 distinct CDR3 sequences, with about 20% occurring only once. This clonotype appeared a few times. The TCR originated in a man in his late teens or twenties who had mild COVID-19 (a few samples of this study predate the infection). Cell type and time point are not known. What was sequenced was PBMCs or a T cell subset sorted from them (not recorded which).

CDR3 sequence reads: CASSSDRIYGYTF. The DNA of the CDR3 is TGTGCCAGCAGCTCAGATCGGATCTATGGCTACACCTTC. The rearrangement links TRBV7-9 to TRBJ1-2, with D unresolved. The CDR3 covers 13 residues. The V gene lost 4 bases and the J gene lost 4 bases, with 10 bases spanning the gap. Germline CDR1 is SEHNR and CDR2 is FQNEAQ (reference sequence).